This passage covers 32 T cell receptor beta chains from one sample sequenced in a study of response to subunit inactivated influenza vaccine. TCRdb recomputed calls from the RT-PCR reads with MiXCR, one row per CDR3 protein. The data show more than 450,000 distinct CDR3 sequences, about 10% seen once. The source was PBMCs from blood, collected on the day of vaccination. The receptors shown here come from a man between 45 and 60 years old who received an inactivated influenza vaccine.

A few counts support this clonotype. V and J are TRBV6-2 or TRBV6-3 and TRBJ1-5; D remains unclear. Deletions cut 6 bases from V and 6 bases from J, with 15 bases between. The germline V gene has CDR1 MNHEY and CDR2 SVGEGT. The CDR3 loop spans 14 amino acids. CDR3 loop: CASSKAGLFQPQHF. CDR3 nucleotide sequence: TGTGCCAGCAGCAAGGCGGGGTTGTTTCAGCCCCAGCATTTT.

This clonotype was counted between two and nine times. The gene calls are TRBV20-1 and TRBJ2-1, with D perhaps TRBD2 (6 bases). Trimming left V 3 bases short and J 4 bases short, with 13 bases between. CDR1 DFQATT and CDR2 SNEGSKA come from the germline V gene (reference sequence). The CDR3 contains 14 residues. For the CDR3, the DNA is TGCAGTGCTAGCTCTAGCGATCCTTACAATGAGCAGTTCTTC. Translating it yields CSASSSDPYNEQFF.

V usage is TRBV20-1 and J usage is TRBJ2-7, with 14 nucleotides matching TRBD2. The CDR3 sequence is 14 residues long. Germline trimming cut 1 base from V and 4 bases from J; bases unmatched to any gene: 0. Germline CDR1 reads DFQATT; CDR2 reads SNEGSKA (reference sequence). The CDR3 spells CSARGTSGRYEQYF. Written as DNA, the CDR3 is TGCAGTGCTAGAGGGACTAGCGGGAGGTACGAGCAGTACTTC.

This clonotype occurred a few times. This chain connects TRBV4-2 to TRBJ2-1; 9 bases align to TRBD2. The germline V gene encodes CDR1 LGHNA and CDR2 YNFKEQ. The CDR3 is made up of 15 amino acids. Trimming took 1 base from V and 9 from J; bases not matched to a gene: 7. The CDR3 sequence is CASSQVASGVGEQFF. The DNA for the CDR3 is TGTGCCAGCAGCCAAGTAGCTAGCGGGGTCGGTGAGCAGTTCTTC.

This clonotype appeared a few times. V gene TRBV3-1 combines with J gene TRBJ2-7, with unresolved D. This CDR3 spans 16 amino acids. The germline gives CDR1 LGHDT, CDR2 YNNKEL (reference sequence). The ends were cut back, 1 base at V and 1 base at J, with 14 bases in the middle. The CDR3 spells CASSQAFSMESYEQYF. The DNA for the CDR3 is TGTGCCAGCAGCCAAGCGTTCTCTATGGAATCCTACGAGCAGTACTTC.

This CDR3 is CASSQIAGKGEQYF. The CDR3 DNA sequence: TGTGCCAGCAGCCAAATTGCAGGGAAGGGAGAGCAGTACTTC. The rearrangement links TRBV14 to TRBJ2-7, with D possibly matching TRBD1 (5 bases). Between the trimmed V and J ends, which lost 2 bases and 7 bases, there was a span of 15 bases. Germline assignment: CDR1 SGHDN and CDR2 FVKESK. The CDR3 has 14 residues.

In its sample, this clonotype was seen many times. The J gene is TRBJ2-7, the V gene TRBV11-2, with a possible D match to TRBD1 (5 bases). The V gene's germline CDR1 is SGHAT and CDR2 FQNNGV. The CDR3 is 15 amino acids. V lost 1 base to trimming and J lost 0 bases, with 10 bases between them. The CDR3 loop is CASSLVSGASYEQYF. CDR3 in DNA: TGTGCCAGCAGCTTAGTTAGTGGGGCCTCCTACGAGCAGTACTTC.

This clonotype has more than one count but fewer than ten. The chain has TRBV24-1 and TRBJ2-1; D may match TRBD1 or TRBD2 (5 bases each). The CDR3 loop spans 15 amino acids. Germline V gene data show CDR1 as KGHDR and CDR2 as SFDVKD. V was clipped by 0 bases and J by 5 bases, with 10 bases between them. Here the CDR3 DNA reads TGTGCCACCAGTGATTTGGGTGGGGGAGACAATGAGCAGTTCTTC. It specifies CATSDLGGGDNEQFF.

This clonotype was seen a few times. The chain combines TRBV29-1 with TRBJ2-3; possible D gene TRBD1, 5 bases. The germline CDR1 and CDR2 sequences are SQVTM and ANQGSEA. V was shortened by 6 bases and J by 1 base, with 17 bases between the two germline ends. CDR3 length: 15 residues. The CDR3 DNA reads TGCAGCGTGGGAAATGGGGCACCGGGCACAGATACGCAGTATTTT. Its translation: CSVGNGAPGTDTQYF.

This clonotype was picked up a small number of times. The J gene is TRBJ1-1, the V gene TRBV4-2; D not resolved. Germline CDR1 LGHNA, CDR2 YNFKEQ. V was clipped by 2 bases and J by 2 bases, with 15 bases between them. CDR3 length: 16 residues. The CDR3 loop is CASSQNLAGSNTEAFF. As DNA, the CDR3 is TGTGCCAGCAGCCAAAACTTAGCGGGCAGTAACACTGAAGCTTTCTTT.

This clonotype was counted between two and nine times. The rearrangement links TRBV10-3 to TRBJ2-3, with 8 bases aligning to TRBD2. CDR1 and CDR2 (germline): ENHRY, SYGVKD. The CDR3 runs to 16 residues. With 6 bases clipped from V and 0 bases from J, the junction kept 8 bases outside the gene matches. In nucleotides, the CDR3 is TGTGCCATCAGGGGTACGAAGCGGGGGAGCACAGATACGCAGTATTTT. This gives the protein CAIRGTKRGSTDTQYF.

The CDR3 spells CASSQPGDQPQHF. As DNA, the CDR3 is TGCGCCAGCAGCCAACCCGGGGATCAGCCCCAGCATTTT. V is TRBV4-1 and J is TRBJ1-5; D uncertain. V was clipped by 2 bases and J by 5 bases, with 7 bases between them. Germline assignment: CDR1 MGHRA and CDR2 YSYEKL. This CDR3 region has 13 residues.

This clonotype was seen many times. This CDR3 is CASSQERDRGDHEQFF. In DNA form, the CDR3 reads TGCGCCAGCAGCCAAGAACGGGACAGGGGGGACCATGAGCAGTTCTTC. The J gene is TRBJ2-1, the V gene TRBV4-1; 11 bases agree with TRBD1. V lost 0 bases, J lost 8 bases, and 6 bases stayed unmatched. Germline values: CDR1 MGHRA, CDR2 YSYEKL. The CDR3 has 16 amino acids.

This chain joins TRBV5-1 and TRBJ1-2; D unclear. Germline-derived CDR1 and CDR2 are SGHRS and YFSETQ. The CDR3 extends over 14 amino acids. Trimming shortened V by 0 bases and J by 3 bases, and 9 bases separated the two germline ends. This CDR3 reads CASSLEVGDYGYTF. The CDR3 DNA reads as TGCGCCAGCAGCTTGGAGGTCGGAGACTATGGCTACACCTTC.

This clonotype was recorded at least ten times. The chain recombines TRBV12-3 or TRBV12-4 with TRBJ1-2; 8 bases are a match to TRBD1. The CDR3 has 15 amino acids. The ends lost 6 bases at V and 4 bases at J; junction bases unmatched: 10. DNA of the CDR3: TGTGCCAGCAGGGATGACAGGGGTTCGTCCTATGGCTACACCTTC. Its protein is CASRDDRGSSYGYTF.

This chain uses TRBV10-3 with TRBJ1-6; D is perhaps TRBD1 (5 bases). CDR1 and CDR2 (germline): ENHRY, SYGVKD. The CDR3 extends over 14 amino acids. The V end was cut by 3 bases, the J end by 5 bases, with 8 bases between. CDR3 DNA sequence: TGTGCCATCAGTGATCGACAGAATAATTCACCCCTCCACTTT. Protein sequence: CAISDRQNNSPLHF.

The chain joins TRBV20-1 to TRBJ1-2; maybe TRBD1 (5 bases). Germline V gene lookup returns CDR1 DFQATT and CDR2 SNEGSKA (reference sequence). The V and J ends lost 3 bases and 8 bases respectively, with 13 bases between them. The CDR3 has 12 amino acids. The CDR3 reads CSARPVQGGYTF. The CDR3 nucleotides read TGCAGTGCTAGGCCGGTGCAGGGCGGCTACACCTTC.

This clonotype was counted at least ten times. The chain employs TRBV12-3 or TRBV12-4 and TRBJ2-5, with D uncertain. This CDR3 region has 12 residues. The germline V and J ends were trimmed by 1 base and 7 bases, with 7 bases remaining between them. This chain's CDR3 is CASSLEGWTQYF. In DNA, the CDR3 is TGTGCCAGCAGTTTAGAGGGTTGGACCCAGTACTTC.

This clonotype turned up a few times. CDR3 protein: CASSFQGGNQPQHF. The CDR3 DNA sequence: TGTGCCAGCAGTTTTCAAGGGGGCAATCAGCCCCAGCATTTT. This chain connects TRBV12-3 or TRBV12-4 to TRBJ1-5, with D possibly being TRBD1 (5 bases). V lost 3 bases and J 2 bases, leaving 8 bases between the germline ends. The CDR3 runs to 14 residues.

The V and J genes are TRBV29-1 and TRBJ2-5, with 11 bases matching TRBD2. CDR3 length: 15 residues. Germline loops: CDR1 SQVTM, CDR2 ANQGSEA. With 5 bases clipped from V and 3 bases from J, the junction kept 8 bases outside the gene matches. The CDR3: CSVNGMTSGEETQYF. The CDR3 DNA is TGCAGCGTTAACGGGATGACTAGCGGGGAAGAGACCCAGTACTTC.

This clonotype was seen a handful of times. This chain joins TRBV27 and TRBJ2-2; 10 nucleotides agree with TRBD2. CDR3 length: 20 amino acids. The germline V gene has CDR1 MNHEY and CDR2 SMNVEV (reference sequence). J lost 5 bases, V lost 3 bases, and 18 bases had no gene match. CDR3 loop: CASSFRRGSGRVTRTGELFF. The CDR3 DNA follows: TGTGCCAGCAGTTTTAGGAGAGGCAGCGGGAGGGTTACGCGGACCGGGGAGCTGTTTTTT.

In its sample, this clonotype was seen many times. The J gene is TRBJ1-5, the V gene TRBV12-3 or TRBV12-4; weak D call: TRBD1 (6 bases). Trimming removed 4 bases from V and 2 bases from J, with 12 bases in between. This CDR3 comprises 15 residues. The CDR3 sequence: CASSSQGLGNQPQHF. As DNA, the CDR3 is TGTGCCAGCAGTTCACAGGGTTTGGGCAATCAGCCCCAGCATTTT.

This clonotype came up a few times. The gene calls are TRBV5-4 and TRBJ1-4; D call uncertain. Germline V gives CDR1 SGHNT, CDR2 YYREEE (reference sequence). V dropped 4 bases and J dropped 6 bases, with 10 bases sitting between them. CDR3 length equals 13 residues. The CDR3 DNA follows: TGTGCCAGCAGCCCCGGAGCAGATGAAAAACTGTTTTTT. Translated, it gives CASSPGADEKLFF. Full variable domain (remainder filled in from reference TRBV5-4 and TRBJ1-4): ETGVTQSPTHLIKTRGQQVTLRCSSQSGHNTVSWYQQALGQGPQFIFQYYREEENGRGNFPPRFSGLQFPNYSSELNVNALELDDSALYLCASSPGADEKLFFGSGTQLSVL.

The gene calls are TRBV29-1 and TRBJ1-1, with a tentative D call TRBD1 (6 bases). The germline gives CDR1 SQVTM, CDR2 ANQGSEA. CDR3 size: 13 residues. The V and J ends lost 2 bases and 1 base respectively, with 8 bases between them. The chain's CDR3 is CSVETGPNTEAFF. The CDR3 nucleotides read TGCAGCGTTGAAACAGGGCCGAACACTGAAGCTTTCTTT.

The chain joins TRBV18 to TRBJ2-5, with D perhaps given as TRBD1 or TRBD2 (6 bases each). V lost 5 bases and J 3 bases, leaving 19 bases between the germline ends. This CDR3 comprises 16 residues. CDR1 and CDR2 from the germline V gene are KGHSH and LQKENI. The CDR3: CASSSLASGAEETQYF. In DNA, the CDR3 is TGTGCCAGCTCATCTCTAGCTTCGGGGGCCGAAGAGACCCAGTACTTC.

This clonotype was found many times. The chain is built from TRBV28 and TRBJ2-7, with D possibly matching TRBD1 (6 bases). The CDR3 loop spans 15 amino acids. Trimming pared 3 bases from V and 1 base from J, leaving 13 bases between. Germline V gene sequence: CDR1 MDHEN, CDR2 SYDVKM. CDR3 amino acids: CASSFSGQRSYEQYF. CDR3 bases: TGTGCCAGCAGTTTCTCCGGACAGAGATCCTACGAGCAGTACTTC.

V and J are TRBV12-3 or TRBV12-4 and TRBJ2-1, with D unclear. CDR3 length: 13 residues. Deletions cut 1 base from V and 9 bases from J, with 10 bases between. The CDR3 nucleotides read TGTGCCAGCAGTTTAGGGGCGCCCGGTGAGCAGTTCTTC. Translating it yields CASSLGAPGEQFF.

This clonotype was seen a handful of times. This chain uses TRBV19 with TRBJ2-6; D is unclear. Germline assignment: CDR1 LNHDA and CDR2 SQIVND (reference sequence). Trimming took 7 bases from V and 0 from J, leaving 16 bases between them. The CDR3 runs 17 residues. This CDR3 reads CASTPALSGSGANVLTF. The CDR3, as DNA: TGTGCCAGTACCCCGGCCCTTTCCGGCTCTGGGGCCAACGTCCTGACTTTC.

The V call is TRBV20-1, the J call TRBJ2-7; 12 bases fit TRBD2. The CDR3 is 13 residues long. The V segment lost 4 bases and the J segment 6 bases; nucleotides outside the gene matches: 4. Germline V gene lookup returns CDR1 DFQATT and CDR2 SNEGSKA (reference sequence). The CDR3 DNA sequence: TGCAGTGCTATGACTAGCGGGGGACGCGAGCAGTACTTC. Protein: CSAMTSGGREQYF.

This clonotype was seen a few times. The CDR3, as DNA: TGTGCCAGTCAATACAGCTATGGCTACACCTTC. This encodes CASQYSYGYTF. The V call is TRBV10-3, the J call TRBJ1-2; the D is unclear. Germline V gives CDR1 ENHRY, CDR2 SYGVKD. The CDR3 is 11 residues long. The V end lost 10 bases, the J end lost 4 bases, and 10 bases lay between the germline ends.

This clonotype appeared a few times. This chain connects TRBV12-3 or TRBV12-4 to TRBJ2-3; the D gene is possibly TRBD2 (6 bases). V lost 0 bases, J lost 6 bases, and 13 bases lay in between. The length of the CDR3 is 15 residues. The CDR3, as DNA: TGTGCCAGCAGTTTAGCCCTGGGGGGAATGGATACGCAGTATTTT. It translates to CASSLALGGMDTQYF.

The genes are TRBV7-8 and TRBJ2-1; possibly TRBD2 for D (5 bases). This CDR3 has 15 residues. Trimming shortened V by 5 bases and J by 0 bases, and 11 bases separated the two germline ends. From germline, CDR1 is SGHVS and CDR2 FQNEAQ. CDR3 coding DNA: TGTGCCAGCAGCCAGACTACCTCCTCCTACAATGAGCAGTTCTTC. It yields the protein CASSQTTSSYNEQFF.